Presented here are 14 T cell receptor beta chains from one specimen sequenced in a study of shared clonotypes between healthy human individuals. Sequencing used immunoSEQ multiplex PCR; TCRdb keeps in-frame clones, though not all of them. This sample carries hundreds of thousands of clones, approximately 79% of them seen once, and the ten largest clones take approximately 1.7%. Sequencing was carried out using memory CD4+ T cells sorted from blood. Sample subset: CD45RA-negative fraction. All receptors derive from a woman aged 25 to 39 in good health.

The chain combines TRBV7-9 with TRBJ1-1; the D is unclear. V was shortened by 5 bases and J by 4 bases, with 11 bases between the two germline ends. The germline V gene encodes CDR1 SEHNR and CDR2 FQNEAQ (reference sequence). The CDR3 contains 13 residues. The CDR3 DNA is TGTGCCAGCAGCCTTCGGACGTCCACTGAAGCTTTCTTT. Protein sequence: CASSLRTSTEAFF.

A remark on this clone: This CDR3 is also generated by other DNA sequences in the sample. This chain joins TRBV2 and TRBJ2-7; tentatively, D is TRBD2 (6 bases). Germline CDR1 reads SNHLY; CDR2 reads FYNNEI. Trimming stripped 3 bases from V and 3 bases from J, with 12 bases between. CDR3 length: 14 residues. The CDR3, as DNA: TGTGCCAGCAGTGACCGGGACTCGGTCTACGAGCAGTACTTC. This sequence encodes CASSDRDSVYEQYF.

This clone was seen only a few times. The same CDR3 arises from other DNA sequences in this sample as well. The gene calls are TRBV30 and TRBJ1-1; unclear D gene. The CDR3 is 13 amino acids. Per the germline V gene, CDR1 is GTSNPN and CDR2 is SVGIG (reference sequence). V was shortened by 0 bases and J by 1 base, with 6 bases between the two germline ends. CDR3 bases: TGTGCCTGGAGTGTACGGGCGAACACTGAAGCTTTCTTT. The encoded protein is CAWSVRANTEAFF.

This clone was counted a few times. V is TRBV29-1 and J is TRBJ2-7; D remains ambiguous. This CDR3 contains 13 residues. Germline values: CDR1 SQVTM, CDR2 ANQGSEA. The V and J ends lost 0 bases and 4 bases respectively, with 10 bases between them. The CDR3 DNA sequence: TGCAGCGTTGAAGATACCCTTGGTTACGAGCAGTACTTC. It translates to CSVEDTLGYEQYF.

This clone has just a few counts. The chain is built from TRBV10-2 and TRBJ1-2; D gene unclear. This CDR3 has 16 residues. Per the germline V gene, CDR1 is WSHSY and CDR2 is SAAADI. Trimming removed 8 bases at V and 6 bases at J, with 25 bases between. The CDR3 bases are TGCGCCAGCGGGGTCGGGGTCCGGATCCAAGGACATGGCTACACCTTC. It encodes CASGVGVRIQGHGYTF.

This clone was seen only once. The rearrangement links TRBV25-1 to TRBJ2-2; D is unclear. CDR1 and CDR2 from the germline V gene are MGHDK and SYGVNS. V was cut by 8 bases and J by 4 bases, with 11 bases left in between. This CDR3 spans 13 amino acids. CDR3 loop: CASERTGTGELFF. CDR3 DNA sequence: TGTGCCAGCGAAAGGACCGGCACCGGGGAGCTGTTTTTT.

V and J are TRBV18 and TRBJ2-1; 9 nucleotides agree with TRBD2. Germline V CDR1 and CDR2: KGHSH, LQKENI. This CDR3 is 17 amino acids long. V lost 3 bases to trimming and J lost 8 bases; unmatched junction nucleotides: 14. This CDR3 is CASSPDRGREGQDEQFF. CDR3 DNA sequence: TGTGCCAGCTCACCCGACCGAGGGCGGGAGGGCCAGGATGAGCAGTTCTTC.

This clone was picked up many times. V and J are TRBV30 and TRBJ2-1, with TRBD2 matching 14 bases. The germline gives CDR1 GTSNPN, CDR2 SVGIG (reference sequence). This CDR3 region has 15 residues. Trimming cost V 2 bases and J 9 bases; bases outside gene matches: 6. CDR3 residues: CAWSRLAGGPSEQFF. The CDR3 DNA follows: TGTGCCTGGAGTAGACTAGCGGGAGGGCCAAGTGAGCAGTTCTTC.

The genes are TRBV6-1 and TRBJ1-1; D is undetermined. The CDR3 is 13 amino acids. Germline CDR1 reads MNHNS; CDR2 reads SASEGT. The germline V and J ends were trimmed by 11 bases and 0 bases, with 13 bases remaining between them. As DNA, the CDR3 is TGTGCCTGTTACAGAGATCTGAACACTGAAGCTTTCTTT. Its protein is CACYRDLNTEAFF.

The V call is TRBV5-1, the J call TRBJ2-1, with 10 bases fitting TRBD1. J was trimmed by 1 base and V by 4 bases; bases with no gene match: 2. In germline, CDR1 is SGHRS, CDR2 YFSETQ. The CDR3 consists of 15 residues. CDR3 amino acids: CASSADRGSYNEQFF. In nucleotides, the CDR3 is TGCGCCAGCAGCGCGGACAGGGGGTCCTACAATGAGCAGTTCTTC.

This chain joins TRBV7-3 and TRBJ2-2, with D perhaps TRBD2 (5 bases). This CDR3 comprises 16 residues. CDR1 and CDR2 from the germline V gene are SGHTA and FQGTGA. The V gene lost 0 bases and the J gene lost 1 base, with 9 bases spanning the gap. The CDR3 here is CASSLTERRNTGELFF. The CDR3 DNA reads TGTGCCAGCAGCTTAACGGAGCGGAGGAACACCGGGGAGCTGTTTTTT.

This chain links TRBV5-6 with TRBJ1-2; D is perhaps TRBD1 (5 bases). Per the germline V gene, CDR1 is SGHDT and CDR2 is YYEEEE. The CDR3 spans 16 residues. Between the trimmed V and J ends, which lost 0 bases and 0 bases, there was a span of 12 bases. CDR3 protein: CASSLGGSEANYGYTF. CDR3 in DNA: TGTGCCAGCAGCTTGGGGGGCTCGGAAGCTAACTATGGCTACACCTTC.

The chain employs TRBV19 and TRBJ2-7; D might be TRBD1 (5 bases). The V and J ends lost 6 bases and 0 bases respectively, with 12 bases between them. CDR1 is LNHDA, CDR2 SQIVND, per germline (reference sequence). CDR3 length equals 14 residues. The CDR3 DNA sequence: TGTGCCAGTAGAAGGGGCTTTAGCTCCTACGAGCAGTACTTC. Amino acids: CASRRGFSSYEQYF.

This CDR3 reads CASSLGLAFREQYF. For the CDR3, the DNA is TGTGCCAGCAGCTTAGGGTTGGCTTTCCGCGAGCAGTACTTC. The V call is TRBV7-2, the J call TRBJ2-7, with unresolved D. Germline V gene lookup returns CDR1 SGHTA and CDR2 FQGNSA. V was cut by 1 base and J by 6 bases, with 13 bases left in between. The CDR3 length is 14 residues.